This T cell receptor (beta chain) was sequenced for a study of blood T cell repertoires in COVID-19. This clone was counted a single time. TCRdb's table, derived via immunoSEQ multiplex PCR, lists solely in-frame clones and lacks some. The data show roughly 120,000 clones, about 87% seen once. CDR3 length equals 15 residues. CDR1 is SGDLS and CDR2 is YYNGEE in the germline V gene. Trimming removed 3 bases at V and 2 bases at J, with 14 bases between. The gene calls are TRBV9 and TRBJ1-1; D is ambiguous. The material sequenced was peripheral blood. The receptor comes from a woman in her forties or fifties with acute or convalescent COVID-19. CDR3 protein: CASSASEGANTEAFF. The CDR3 coding sequence is TGTGCCAGCAGCGCCTCAGAGGGAGCTAACACTGAAGCTTTCTTT.